What follows are 27 T cell receptor beta chains derived from one specimen sequenced in a study of T-cell reconstitution after alpha-beta-depleted transplantation in children. The TCRbeta library incorporated unique molecular identifiers. TCRdb itself ran the PCR reads through MiXCR, one entry per CDR3 protein. The repertoire holds around 340,000 distinct CDR3 sequences, with 10% to 15% as singletons. This material consisted of PBMCs, taken from the stem cell graft. These receptors came from a human donor who donated a stem cell graft to a child with Fanconi anemia.

This chain connects TRBV10-3 to TRBJ2-3, with D unresolved. Trimming took 6 bases from V and 2 from J, leaving 9 bases between them. The CDR3 length is 13 residues. Germline CDR1 ENHRY, CDR2 SYGVKD. CDR3 residues: CAISSPHTDTQYF. The CDR3 DNA is TGTGCCATCAGCTCACCCCACACAGATACGCAGTATTTT.

This clonotype showed up many times. The chain has TRBV4-2 and TRBJ1-5; D call uncertain. The CDR3 covers 13 residues. Between the trimmed V and J ends, which lost 1 base and 6 bases, there was a span of 7 bases. Per the germline V gene, CDR1 is LGHNA and CDR2 is YNFKEQ. The CDR3 loop is CASSQGTGQPQHF. CDR3 DNA sequence: TGTGCCAGCAGCCAAGGTACTGGTCAGCCCCAGCATTTT.

V is TRBV27 and J is TRBJ1-2; no clear D. Germline V gene data show CDR1 as MNHEY and CDR2 as SMNVEV (reference sequence). V dropped 4 bases and J dropped 2 bases, with 8 bases sitting between them. The CDR3 has 13 residues. The DNA for the CDR3 is TGTGCCAGCAGTTCTGCCACGAACTATGGCTACACCTTC. Translation gives CASSSATNYGYTF.

This clonotype occurred a few times. The chain employs TRBV14 and TRBJ2-7; the D gene could be TRBD1 or TRBD2 (5 bases each). Trimming took off 4 bases at V and 2 bases at J, with 15 bases between the two ends. The V gene's germline CDR1 is SGHDN and CDR2 FVKESK. There are 15 residues in the CDR3. The CDR3 coding sequence is TGTGCCAGCAGCCTAGGGGTGGGGGAAGCCTACGAGCAGTACTTC. Protein sequence: CASSLGVGEAYEQYF.

V and J are TRBV11-3 and TRBJ1-5, with D uncertain. V was cut by 3 bases and J by 6 bases, with 12 bases left in between. The CDR3 covers 14 residues. Germline-derived CDR1 and CDR2 are SGHNT and YENEEA. DNA for the CDR3: TGTGCCAGCAGCTTTTCAGGTTACGGTCAGCCCCAGCATTTT. This sequence encodes CASSFSGYGQPQHF. Using reference TRBV11-3 and TRBJ1-5 for the parts outside the CDR3, the full variable domain is EAGVVQSPRYKIIEKKQPVAFWCNPISGHNTLYWYLQNLGQGPELLIRYENEEAVDDSQLPKDRFSAERLKGVDSTLKIQPAELGDSAVYLCASSFSGYGQPQHFGDGTRLSIL.

This chain uses TRBV27 with TRBJ2-2, with D possibly matching TRBD2 (7 bases). The CDR3 consists of 16 residues. Germline V CDR1 and CDR2: MNHEY, SMNVEV (reference sequence). Trimming removed 2 bases from V and 3 bases from J, with 13 bases in between. In DNA form, the CDR3 reads TGTGCCAGCAGTTTAAGGGGGGGGGCTTACACCGGGGAGCTGTTTTTT. Translation gives CASSLRGGAYTGELFF.

This clonotype was observed many times. This chain connects TRBV12-3 or TRBV12-4 to TRBJ2-3; the D is unclear. V gave up 8 bases and J gave up 7 bases, with 10 bases separating them. The CDR3 has 11 residues. The CDR3 loop is CASGPSNTQYF. The CDR3 DNA reads as TGTGCCAGCGGACCAAGTAATACGCAGTATTTT.

This clonotype has only a few counts. The V call is TRBV3-1, the J call TRBJ1-2, with a possible D match to TRBD1 (6 bases). The V end was cut by 0 bases, the J end by 3 bases, with 8 bases between. The CDR3 is made up of 14 amino acids. Germline-derived CDR1 and CDR2 are LGHDT and YNNKEL (reference sequence). CDR3: CASSQDTGHYGYTF. Here the CDR3 DNA reads TGTGCCAGCAGCCAAGATACAGGGCACTATGGCTACACCTTC.

The chain combines TRBV4-2 with TRBJ1-4, with D possibly matching TRBD1 (5 bases). Trimming shortened V by 1 base and J by 8 bases, and 17 bases separated the two germline ends. Germline CDR1 LGHNA, CDR2 YNFKEQ. The CDR3 contains 16 residues. The CDR3 coding sequence is TGTGCCAGCAGCCAAGCCTCAGGGTCCGGCGGGGAAAAACTGTTTTTT. Translation: CASSQASGSGGEKLFF.

The gene calls are TRBV5-8 and TRBJ1-2, with unresolved D. The CDR3 length is 13 residues. The V end lost 2 bases, the J end lost 7 bases, and 12 bases lay between the germline ends. Germline assignment: CDR1 SGHTS and CDR2 YDEGEE. The CDR3 sequence: CASSFIRLFGYTF. CDR3 nucleotides: TGTGCCAGCAGCTTCATTCGCTTATTTGGCTACACCTTC.

J is TRBJ2-1 and V is TRBV7-6; 7 positions agree with TRBD1. Unmatched junction bases numbered 3, after V lost 3 bases and J lost 1 base. Germline V CDR1 and CDR2: SGHVS, FNYEAQ. The CDR3 extends over 15 amino acids. The CDR3 region has the DNA TGTGCCAGCAGCTTGGGACAGAGATCCTACAATGAGCAGTTCTTC. Translation: CASSLGQRSYNEQFF.

V usage is TRBV5-1 and J usage is TRBJ1-6; maybe TRBD1 (6 bases). There are 14 residues in the CDR3. V was cut by 4 bases and J by 7 bases, with 12 bases left in between. CDR1 and CDR2 (germline): SGHRS, YFSETQ. The CDR3 DNA reads TGCGCCAGCAGCCTGGGACATAAGAATTCACCCCTCCACTTT. Translated, it gives CASSLGHKNSPLHF.

The chain couples TRBV13 to TRBJ2-1; TRBD2 matches at 10 bases. Germline V gene data show CDR1 as PRHDT and CDR2 as FYEKMQ (reference sequence). The junction had 7 bases not matched to a gene; V was cut back by 2 bases and J by 0 bases. CDR3 length equals 18 residues. Here the CDR3 DNA reads TGTGCCAGCAGCTTAAGGTTGGTAGCGGGGGGCTCCTACAATGAGCAGTTCTTC. It translates to CASSLRLVAGGSYNEQFF.

This rearrangement joins TRBV27 to TRBJ2-1; 9 positions agree with TRBD2. Germline CDR1 MNHEY, CDR2 SMNVEV (reference sequence). The ends lost 4 bases at V and 9 bases at J; junction bases unmatched: 13. There are 16 residues in the CDR3. The CDR3 sequence: CASSSLLAGRPGEQFF. The CDR3 coding sequence is TGTGCCAGCAGTTCTTTACTAGCGGGCCGGCCCGGTGAGCAGTTCTTC.

This clonotype came up a few times. The chain joins TRBV28 to TRBJ2-1; the match to TRBD1 covers 7 bases. The ends lost 5 bases at V and 0 bases at J; junction bases unmatched: 13. Per the germline V gene, CDR1 is MDHEN and CDR2 is SYDVKM. The CDR3 runs 18 residues. CDR3 protein: CASSRTGASSPSYNEQFF. The CDR3 DNA reads as TGTGCCAGCAGTCGCACAGGGGCAAGTTCCCCCTCCTACAATGAGCAGTTCTTC.

The chain carries TRBV7-6 and TRBJ2-2; D is unclear. The CDR3 is made up of 14 amino acids. Deletions cut 5 bases from V and 8 bases from J, with 15 bases between. CDR1 and CDR2 (germline): SGHVS, FNYEAQ. The CDR3 region has the DNA TGTGCCAGCAGCCCACCTAGGGCTAAAGGGGAGCTGTTTTTT. Amino acids: CASSPPRAKGELFF.

The chain carries TRBV19 and TRBJ1-4, with unresolved D. Trimming left V 7 bases short and J 6 bases short, with 18 bases between. Germline V lookup: CDR1 LNHDA, CDR2 SQIVND (reference sequence). The CDR3 runs to 15 residues. The CDR3 reads CASTALSPRDEKLFF. The CDR3 nucleotides are TGTGCCAGTACCGCACTCTCCCCTAGGGATGAAAAACTGTTTTTT. The whole variable domain, remainder taken from reference TRBV19 and TRBJ1-4, is DGGITQSPKYLFRKEGQNVTLSCEQNLNHDAMYWYRQDPGQGLRLIYYSQIVNDFQKGDIAEGYSVSREKKESFPLTVTSAQKNPTAFYLCASTALSPRDEKLFFGSGTQLSVL.

This clonotype was detected many times. V gene TRBV12-3 or TRBV12-4 combines with J gene TRBJ2-1; D is possibly TRBD2 (5 bases). Trimming pared 6 bases from V and 3 bases from J, leaving 15 bases between. The CDR3 loop spans 15 amino acids. CDR3 DNA: TGTGCCAGCAGGCCAGCGGAGAGAGACTACAATGAGCAGTTCTTC. It codes for CASRPAERDYNEQFF.

This clonotype was seen repeatedly, ten times or more. J is TRBJ2-1 and V is TRBV18, with 9 bases identical to TRBD2. There are 15 residues in the CDR3. Germline V lookup: CDR1 KGHSH, CDR2 LQKENI. J gave up 0 bases and V 6 bases, and 3 bases lay outside the gene matches. In DNA form, the CDR3 reads TGTGCCAGCTCCTTTAGCGGGAGCTCCTACAATGAGCAGTTCTTC. It encodes CASSFSGSSYNEQFF.

The V gene is TRBV3-1, the J gene TRBJ2-7; no clear D. V was shortened by 0 bases and J by 5 bases, with 14 bases between the two germline ends. The CDR3 is made up of 15 amino acids. Germline V gene data show CDR1 as LGHDT and CDR2 as YNNKEL (reference sequence). CDR3 loop: CASSQEGWVTHEQYF. In nucleotides, the CDR3 is TGTGCCAGCAGCCAAGAGGGATGGGTCACCCACGAGCAGTACTTC.

This chain links TRBV28 with TRBJ2-1; D unresolved. Looked up from germline, CDR1 is MDHEN and CDR2 is SYDVKM. V lost 5 bases and J 0 bases, leaving 14 bases between the germline ends. The CDR3 is 16 residues long. CDR3: CASSPPHGFSYNEQFF. The CDR3, as DNA: TGTGCCAGCAGTCCCCCCCACGGATTCTCCTACAATGAGCAGTTCTTC.

This clonotype has more than one count but fewer than ten. V usage is TRBV18 and J usage is TRBJ2-1; D is ambiguous. CDR1 is KGHSH and CDR2 is LQKENI in the germline V gene. V was trimmed by 0 bases and J by 5 bases, leaving 5 bases between them. This CDR3 comprises 13 residues. The CDR3: CASSPPDHNEQFF. The CDR3 DNA is TGTGCCAGCTCACCACCAGACCACAATGAGCAGTTCTTC.

This clonotype was recorded only once. V and J are TRBV4-3 and TRBJ2-1; the match to TRBD2 covers 10 bases. The CDR3 extends over 15 amino acids. The J segment lost 4 bases and the V segment lost 0 bases, leaving 0 bases of the junction unmatched. Germline-derived CDR1 and CDR2 are LGHNA and YSLEER. In DNA, the CDR3 is TGCGCCAGCAGCCAAGAGACTAGCGGGTACAATGAGCAGTTCTTC. It specifies CASSQETSGYNEQFF.

This clonotype was observed a few times. The rearrangement uses TRBV4-2 and TRBJ2-7, with TRBD1 matching 7 bases. The V gene's germline CDR1 is LGHNA and CDR2 YNFKEQ. Trimming cost V 5 bases and J 5 bases; bases outside gene matches: 3. The CDR3 sequence is 12 residues long. The CDR3: CASSIGTDEQYF. The DNA for the CDR3 is TGTGCCAGCAGCATAGGGACAGACGAGCAGTACTTC.

This clonotype was counted many times. The V gene is TRBV9, the J gene TRBJ1-1, with 7 bases lining up with TRBD1. Trimming removed 3 bases from V and 4 bases from J; junction bases left unmatched: 9. CDR3 size: 15 residues. Germline lookup yields CDR1 SGDLS and CDR2 YYNGEE. CDR3 nucleotide sequence: TGTGCCAGCAGCGCGGGGGAAGGGGGCGGCACTGAAGCTTTCTTT. It is translated as CASSAGEGGGTEAFF.

Ten or more counts support this clonotype. V and J are TRBV5-1 and TRBJ1-2; tentative D call: TRBD1 (5 bases). The CDR3 is made up of 13 amino acids. Per the germline V gene, CDR1 is SGHRS and CDR2 is YFSETQ. The V gene lost 4 bases and the J gene lost 8 bases, with 15 bases spanning the gap. CDR3 sequence: CASSPPTVYGYTF. CDR3 nucleotide sequence: TGCGCCAGCAGCCCCCCGACAGTGTACGGCTACACCTTC.

V and J are TRBV28 and TRBJ1-1; D remains ambiguous. Germline CDR1 MDHEN, CDR2 SYDVKM. V was cut by 6 bases and J by 6 bases, with 17 bases left in between. The CDR3 runs to 14 residues. CDR3 sequence: CASSPLVGVSEAFF. CDR3 sequence (DNA): TGTGCCAGCAGCCCCCTAGTCGGGGTTTCTGAAGCTTTCTTT.